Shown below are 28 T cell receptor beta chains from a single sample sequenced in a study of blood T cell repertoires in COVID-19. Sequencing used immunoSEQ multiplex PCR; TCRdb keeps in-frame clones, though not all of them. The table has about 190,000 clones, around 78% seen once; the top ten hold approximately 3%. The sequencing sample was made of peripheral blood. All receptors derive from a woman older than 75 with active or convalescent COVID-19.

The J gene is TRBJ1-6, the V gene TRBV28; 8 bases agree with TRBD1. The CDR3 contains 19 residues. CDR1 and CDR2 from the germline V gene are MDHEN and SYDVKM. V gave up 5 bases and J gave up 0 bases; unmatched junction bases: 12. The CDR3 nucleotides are TGTGCCAGCAGTCCCCGGACAGGGATAATGAGCTCCTATAATTCACCCCTCCACTTT. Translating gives CASSPRTGIMSSYNSPLHF.

The CDR3 bases are TGCAGTGTAGAACATCAGCCCCAGCATTTT. Protein: CSVEHQPQHF. The V gene is TRBV20-1, the J gene TRBJ1-5; D remains unclear. Germline CDR1 reads DFQATT; CDR2 reads SNEGSKA (reference sequence). The CDR3 totals 10 residues. V lost 7 bases and J lost 5, with 6 bases in between.

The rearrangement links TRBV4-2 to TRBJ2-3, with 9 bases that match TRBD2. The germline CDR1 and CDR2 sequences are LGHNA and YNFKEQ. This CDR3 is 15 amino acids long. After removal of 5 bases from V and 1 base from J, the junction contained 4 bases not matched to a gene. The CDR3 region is CASSSRLAGTDTQYF. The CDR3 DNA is TGTGCCAGCAGCTCCCGACTAGCGGGCACAGATACGCAGTATTTT.

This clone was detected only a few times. The CDR3 coding sequence is TGTGCCAGCAGCTTATACAGGGATCAGCCCCAGCATTTT. Amino acid sequence: CASSLYRDQPQHF. The chain links TRBV7-2 to TRBJ1-5; D may be TRBD1 (6 bases). Germline lookup yields CDR1 SGHTA and CDR2 FQGNSA. Trimming shortened V by 2 bases and J by 5 bases, and 7 bases separated the two germline ends. There are 13 residues in the CDR3.

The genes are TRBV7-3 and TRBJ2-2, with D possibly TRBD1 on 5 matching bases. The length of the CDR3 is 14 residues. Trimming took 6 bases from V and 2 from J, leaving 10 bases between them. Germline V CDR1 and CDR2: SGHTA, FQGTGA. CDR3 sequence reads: CASRLGHNTGELFF. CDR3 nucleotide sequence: TGTGCCAGCAGGCTCGGACACAACACCGGGGAGCTGTTTTTT.

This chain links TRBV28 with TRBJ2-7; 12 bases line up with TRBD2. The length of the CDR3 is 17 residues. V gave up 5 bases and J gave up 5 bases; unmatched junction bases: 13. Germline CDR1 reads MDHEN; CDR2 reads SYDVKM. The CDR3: CASSPNTSSGGDDEQYF. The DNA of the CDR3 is TGTGCCAGCAGTCCCAACACCTCTAGCGGGGGGGACGACGAGCAGTACTTC.

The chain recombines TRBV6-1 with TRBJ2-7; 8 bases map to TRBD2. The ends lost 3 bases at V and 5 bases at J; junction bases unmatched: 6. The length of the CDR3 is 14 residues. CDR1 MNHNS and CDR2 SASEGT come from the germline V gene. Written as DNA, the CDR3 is TGTGCCAGCAGTGATACTAGCGGCGTGAACGAGCAGTACTTC. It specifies CASSDTSGVNEQYF.

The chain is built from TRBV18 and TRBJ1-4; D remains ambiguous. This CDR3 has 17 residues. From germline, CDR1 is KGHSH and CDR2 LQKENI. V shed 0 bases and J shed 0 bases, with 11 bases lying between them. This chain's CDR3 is CASSPPGPAATNEKLFF. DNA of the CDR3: TGTGCCAGCTCACCACCGGGCCCCGCCGCAACTAATGAAAAACTGTTTTTT.

CDR3 region: CASSLIPSAGTDTQYF. The CDR3 nucleotides are TGTGCCAGCAGCTTAATTCCCAGCGCCGGCACAGATACGCAGTATTTT. This chain connects TRBV7-6 to TRBJ2-3, with D hard to call. Looked up from germline, CDR1 is SGHVS and CDR2 is FNYEAQ. The CDR3 is 16 residues long. Trimming took 2 bases from V and 1 from J, leaving 13 bases between them.

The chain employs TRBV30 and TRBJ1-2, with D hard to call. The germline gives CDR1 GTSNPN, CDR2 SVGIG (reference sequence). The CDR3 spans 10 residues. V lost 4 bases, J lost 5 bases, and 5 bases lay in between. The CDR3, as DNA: TGTGCCTGGATTCATTATGGCTACACCTTC. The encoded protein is CAWIHYGYTF.

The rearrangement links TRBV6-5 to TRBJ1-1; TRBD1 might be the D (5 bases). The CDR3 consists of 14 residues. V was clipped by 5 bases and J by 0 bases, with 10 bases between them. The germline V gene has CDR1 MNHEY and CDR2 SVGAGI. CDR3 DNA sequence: TGTGCCAGCAGTAAGACAGTGCTGAACACTGAAGCTTTCTTT. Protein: CASSKTVLNTEAFF.

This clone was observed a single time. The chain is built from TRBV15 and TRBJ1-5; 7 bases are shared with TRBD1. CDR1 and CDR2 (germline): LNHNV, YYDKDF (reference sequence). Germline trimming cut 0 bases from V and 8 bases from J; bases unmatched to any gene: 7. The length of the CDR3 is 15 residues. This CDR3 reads CATSRDRRGLEPQHF. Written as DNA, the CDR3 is TGTGCCACCAGCAGAGATCGGAGGGGGCTTGAGCCCCAGCATTTT.

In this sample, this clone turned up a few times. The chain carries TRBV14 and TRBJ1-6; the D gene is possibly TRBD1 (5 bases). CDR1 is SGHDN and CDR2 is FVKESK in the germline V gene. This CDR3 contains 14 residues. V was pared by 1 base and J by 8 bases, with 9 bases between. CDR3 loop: CASSQGREYSPLHF. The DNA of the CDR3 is TGTGCCAGCAGCCAAGGCAGGGAATATTCACCCCTCCACTTT.

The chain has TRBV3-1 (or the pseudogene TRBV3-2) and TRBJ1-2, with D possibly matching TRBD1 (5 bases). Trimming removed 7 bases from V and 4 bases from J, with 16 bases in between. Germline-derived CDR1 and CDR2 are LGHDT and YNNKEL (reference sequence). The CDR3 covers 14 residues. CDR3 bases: TGTGCCAGCACCCTAGGGGCAGACATCTATGGCTACACCTTC. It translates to CASTLGADIYGYTF.

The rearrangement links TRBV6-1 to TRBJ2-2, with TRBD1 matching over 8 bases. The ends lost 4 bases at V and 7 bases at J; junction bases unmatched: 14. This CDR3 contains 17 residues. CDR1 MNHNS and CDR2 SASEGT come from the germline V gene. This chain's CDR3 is CASSGPRGQVYGGELFF. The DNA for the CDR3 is TGTGCCAGCAGTGGACCCCGGGGACAGGTTTATGGCGGGGAGCTGTTTTTT.

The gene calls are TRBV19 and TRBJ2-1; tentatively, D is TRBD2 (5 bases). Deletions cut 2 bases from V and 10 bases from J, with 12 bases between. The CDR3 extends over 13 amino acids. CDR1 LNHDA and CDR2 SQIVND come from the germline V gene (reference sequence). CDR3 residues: CASSISWTGEQFF. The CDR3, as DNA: TGTGCCAGTAGTATATCTTGGACTGGCGAGCAGTTCTTC.

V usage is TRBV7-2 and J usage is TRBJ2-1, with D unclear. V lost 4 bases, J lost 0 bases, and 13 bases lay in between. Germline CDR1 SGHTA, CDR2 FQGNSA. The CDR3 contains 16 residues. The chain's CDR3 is CASSSGTAISYNEQFF. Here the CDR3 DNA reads TGTGCCAGCAGCTCAGGCACGGCTATCTCCTACAATGAGCAGTTCTTC. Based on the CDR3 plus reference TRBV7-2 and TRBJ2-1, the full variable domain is GAGVSQSPSNKVTEKGKDVELRCDPISGHTALYWYRQSLGQGLEFLIYFQGNSAPDKSGLPSDRFSAERTGGSVSTLTIQRTQQEDSAVYLCASSSGTAISYNEQFFGPGTRLTVL.

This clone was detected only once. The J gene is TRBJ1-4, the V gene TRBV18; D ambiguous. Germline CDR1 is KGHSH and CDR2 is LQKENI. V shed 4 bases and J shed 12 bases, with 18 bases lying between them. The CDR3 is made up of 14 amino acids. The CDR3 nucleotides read TGTGCCAGCTCACTCACGAGTCGAGAGGTGGAACTGTTTTTT. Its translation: CASSLTSREVELFF.

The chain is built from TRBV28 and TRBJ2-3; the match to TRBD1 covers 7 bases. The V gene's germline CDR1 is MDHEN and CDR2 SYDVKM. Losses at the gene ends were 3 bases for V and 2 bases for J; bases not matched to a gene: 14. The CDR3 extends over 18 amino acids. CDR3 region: CASSFFGTVGPYTDTQYF. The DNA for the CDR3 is TGTGCCAGCAGTTTTTTCGGGACAGTGGGGCCCTACACAGATACGCAGTATTTT.

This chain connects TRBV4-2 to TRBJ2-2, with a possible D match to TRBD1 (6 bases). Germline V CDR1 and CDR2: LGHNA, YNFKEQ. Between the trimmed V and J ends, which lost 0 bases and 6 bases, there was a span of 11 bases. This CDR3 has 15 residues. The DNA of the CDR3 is TGTGCCAGCAGCCAAGATAGGACAGCACCCGGGGAGCTGTTTTTT. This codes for CASSQDRTAPGELFF.

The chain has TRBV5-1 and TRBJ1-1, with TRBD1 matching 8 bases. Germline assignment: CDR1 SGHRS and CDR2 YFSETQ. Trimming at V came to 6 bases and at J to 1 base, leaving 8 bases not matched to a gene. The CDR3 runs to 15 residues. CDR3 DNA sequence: TGCGCCAGCACGACCAGGGGGCTGACGAACACTGAAGCTTTCTTT. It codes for CASTTRGLTNTEAFF. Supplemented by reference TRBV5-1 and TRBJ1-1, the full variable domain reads KAGVTQTPRYLIKTRGQQVTLSCSPISGHRSVSWYQQTPGQGLQFLFEYFSETQRNKGNFPGRFSGRQFSNSRSEMNVSTLELGDSALYLCASTTRGLTNTEAFFGQGTRLTVV.

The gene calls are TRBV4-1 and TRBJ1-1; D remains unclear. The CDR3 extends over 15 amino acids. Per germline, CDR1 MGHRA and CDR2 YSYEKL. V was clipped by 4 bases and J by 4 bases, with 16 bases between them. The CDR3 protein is CASSPTEGLATEAFF. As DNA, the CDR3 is TGCGCCAGCAGCCCAACGGAGGGTCTGGCCACTGAAGCTTTCTTT.

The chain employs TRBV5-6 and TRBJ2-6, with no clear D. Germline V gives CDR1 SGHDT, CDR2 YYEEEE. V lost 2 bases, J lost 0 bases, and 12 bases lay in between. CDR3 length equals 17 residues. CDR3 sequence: CASSFGTYYSGANVLTF. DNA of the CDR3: TGTGCCAGCAGCTTCGGTACCTACTACTCTGGGGCCAACGTCCTGACTTTC.

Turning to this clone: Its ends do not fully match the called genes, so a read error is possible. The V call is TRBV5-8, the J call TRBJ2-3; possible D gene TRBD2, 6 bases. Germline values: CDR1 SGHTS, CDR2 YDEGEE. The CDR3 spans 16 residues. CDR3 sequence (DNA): TGTGCCAGCAGGAAACTACGGGACTTATCACAAGATACCCAGTATTTT. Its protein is CASRKLRDLSQDTQYF. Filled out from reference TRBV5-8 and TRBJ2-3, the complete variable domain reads EAGVTQSPTHLIKTRGQQATLRCSPISGHTSVYWYQQALGLGLQFLLWYDEGEERNRGNFPPRFSGRQFPNYSSELNVNALELEDSALYLCASRKLRDLSQDTQYFGPGTRLTVL.

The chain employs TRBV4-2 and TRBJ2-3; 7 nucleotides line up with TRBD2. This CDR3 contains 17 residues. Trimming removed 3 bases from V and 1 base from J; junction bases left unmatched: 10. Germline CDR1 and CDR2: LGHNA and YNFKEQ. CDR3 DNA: TGTGCCAGCAGCCAGGGCTATGGGGCGGGGGGCACAGATACGCAGTATTTT. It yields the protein CASSQGYGAGGTDTQYF.

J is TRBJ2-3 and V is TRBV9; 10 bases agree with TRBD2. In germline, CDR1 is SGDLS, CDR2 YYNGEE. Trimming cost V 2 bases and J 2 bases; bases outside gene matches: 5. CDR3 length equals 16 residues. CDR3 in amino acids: CASSVLAGVNTDTQYF. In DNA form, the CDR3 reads TGTGCCAGCAGCGTCCTAGCGGGGGTTAACACAGATACGCAGTATTTT.

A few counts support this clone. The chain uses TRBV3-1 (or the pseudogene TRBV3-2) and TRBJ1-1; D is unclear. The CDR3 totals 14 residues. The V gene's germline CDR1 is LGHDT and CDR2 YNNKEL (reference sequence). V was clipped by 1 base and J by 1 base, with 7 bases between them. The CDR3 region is CASSQVEGNTEAFF. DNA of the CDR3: TGTGCCAGCAGCCAAGTCGAGGGGAACACTGAAGCTTTCTTT.

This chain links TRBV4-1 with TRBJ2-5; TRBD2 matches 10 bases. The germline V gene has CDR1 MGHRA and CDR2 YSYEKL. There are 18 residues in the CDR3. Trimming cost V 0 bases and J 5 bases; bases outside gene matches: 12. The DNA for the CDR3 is TGCGCCAGCAGCCAAGATCGTGCTAGCGGGGGCGAATGGGAGACCCAGTACTTC. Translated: CASSQDRASGGEWETQYF.